In this sample, the clone carrying this T cell receptor beta chain turned up a few times. The antigen is undetermined. The sample comes from a study of T-cell memory formation after mild COVID-19. Study context: Clusters of TCRs were largely donor specific.

One entry per CDR3 protein, called by TCRdb with MiXCR from the 5' RACE reads. The sample holds tens of thousands of distinct CDR3 sequences, more than 11% seen once. Study-level findings and limits: Pre-infection memory carried some responding clones, suggesting that cross-reactive memory joined. Among CD4+ contracting clones, most were CM and EM, and CD8+ ones EMRA.

Germline V gene data show CDR1 as MNHEY and CDR2 as SVGAGI. This CDR3 is 14 amino acids long. V lost 4 bases and J lost 6; bases outside the gene matches: 5. Sequencing was carried out using PBMCs or a T cell subset sorted from them (not recorded which). This clonotype was sampled from an adult woman who had mild COVID-19 (a few samples of this study predate the infection). Cell type and time point are not known. The chain carries TRBV6-5 and TRBJ2-2; TRBD1 matches at 7 bases. The CDR3 DNA reads as TGTGCCAGCAGTTTAGAACAGGGGTCCGGGGAGCTGTTTTTT. Translated: CASSLEQGSGELFF.